The TCR beta chain under discussion was sequenced for a study of OX40 agonist ivuxolimab in advanced cancers. Produced via immunoSEQ multiplex PCR; TCRdb's table is partial and in-frame only. The sample contains about 65,000 clones, around 90% of which appear only once. The V gene end was trimmed by 0 bases and the J gene end by 6 bases; junction bases not matched to a gene: 7. This CDR3 contains 15 residues. The germline CDR1 and CDR2 sequences are MGHRA and YSYEKL. The source is an adult with an advanced solid tumor such as melanoma, head and neck, liver or kidney cancer. Specimen: CD4+ or CD8+ T cells sorted from blood, collected in a trial of the OX40 agonist ivuxolimab. This chain uses TRBV4-1 with TRBJ1-2, with 7 bases that match TRBD1. DNA of the CDR3: TGCGCCAGCAGCCAAGATGGAGGGGGCCAGGATGGCTACACCTTC. This encodes CASSQDGGGQDGYTF.